A selection of T cell receptor beta chains follows, all from one sample in a study of CXCR3-negative and CXCR3-positive naive CD8 T cells. For each CDR3 protein, TCRdb gives one entry from its re-call of the 5' RACE reads, without DNA. Its clone listing holds tens of thousands of distinct CDR3 sequences. Sequencing was performed on naive CXCR3- CD8+ T cells from blood. These receptors originate from a human donor in good health. Some clones in this sample may be carry-over from other donors' samples. Each CDR3 is given with its conserved first and last residue. Fields, in order: J gene, CDR3 length, V gene, CDR3 protein.

J gene: TRBJ2-1
CDR3 length: 15
V gene: TRBV6-5
CDR3 protein: CASGGGGRAGDEQFF

J gene: TRBJ1-2
CDR3 length: 16
V gene: TRBV4-3
CDR3 protein: CASSQGREFKPYGYTF

J gene: TRBJ1-4
CDR3 length: 14
V gene: TRBV7-9
CDR3 protein: CASSLGGTGGKLFF

J gene: TRBJ2-5
CDR3 length: 15
V gene: TRBV7-9
CDR3 protein: CASSLPWTGLETQYF

J gene: TRBJ2-7
CDR3 length: 13
V gene: TRBV20-1
CDR3 protein: CSVIDRGVDEQYF

J gene: TRBJ1-2
CDR3 length: 13
V gene: TRBV28
CDR3 protein: CASSSAGPYGYTF

J gene: TRBJ1-6
CDR3 length: 15
V gene: TRBV4-2
CDR3 protein: CASSHSVGVNSPLHF

J gene: TRBJ2-1
CDR3 length: 15
V gene: TRBV28
CDR3 protein: CASSLMVAGDDEQFF

J gene: TRBJ2-5
CDR3 length: 14
V gene: TRBV28
CDR3 protein: CASSLGEPQETQYF

J gene: TRBJ1-5
CDR3 length: 15
V gene: TRBV28
CDR3 protein: CASSLTGRFNQPQHF

J gene: TRBJ2-1
CDR3 length: 14
V gene: TRBV6-2/TRBV6-3
CDR3 protein: CASSGQGAYNEQFF

J gene: TRBJ2-7
CDR3 length: 13
V gene: TRBV7-2
CDR3 protein: CASSLIVRDEQYF

J gene: TRBJ2-5
CDR3 length: 14
V gene: TRBV7-2
CDR3 protein: CASSPPEIKETQYF

J gene: TRBJ2-7
CDR3 length: 13
V gene: TRBV28
CDR3 protein: CASSRRLVGEQYF

J gene: TRBJ1-5
CDR3 length: 12
V gene: TRBV4-2
CDR3 protein: CASREGERPQHF

J gene: TRBJ2-2
CDR3 length: 12
V gene: TRBV29-1
CDR3 protein: CSVWRGTGELFF

J gene: TRBJ2-3
CDR3 length: 17
V gene: TRBV21-1
CDR3 protein: CASSKPRTGAPPDTQYF